This TCR beta chain appears in the sequencing data of a study of response to subunit inactivated influenza vaccine (dated by TCRdb to 2017 to 2018). Concerning the study at large: To follow how T cells responded to a trivalent subunit inactivated influenza vaccine, the researchers relied on deep quantitative profiling of the T cell receptor repertoire. The full study reports these points: The authors suggested that each seasonal influenza vaccination may recruit only a limited number of new T cells.

Remarks on this clonotype: Its target antigen remains unknown. Base qualities are missing; no much larger clone stands one base away.

CDR1 and CDR2, per the germline V gene, are SQVTM and ANQGSEA. The CDR3 runs 12 amino acids, cysteine and phenylalanine included. CDR3 DNA is the only sequence kept; it has 36 bases, read in frame from the first base. V is clipped by 7 bases and J by 4 bases, and the sequence between their germline boundaries is 12 bases long. The library was built by means of RT-PCR. Sequencing took place on an Illumina HiSeq 2500. TCRdb reprocessing: public reads trimmed at Q25 with fastp, clones called with MiXCR, in-frame beta chains kept. Rows with one shared CDR3 protein collapse into an entry with the most common genes and DNA. The sample profile shows a few hundred thousand distinct CDR3 sequences; 9% to 15% of them were found once. The top ten clones comprise about 7.8% of the sample.

This sequence was found in a man aged 45-60 years who received an inactivated influenza vaccine. Donor details come from another sample of the same person, matched by shared clones. The chain was built from TRBV29-1 and TRBJ2-3; no D segment can be confidently identified. The sequenced sample was non-naive T cells sorted from PBMCs, obtained 14 to 15 days before vaccination. In light of the paper, this sample's cell subset or site label describes: memory T cell fraction. CDR3 protein: CSGAPSADTQYF. The sequenced DNA: TGCAGCGGAGCGCCCAGCGCAGATACGCAGTATTTT.